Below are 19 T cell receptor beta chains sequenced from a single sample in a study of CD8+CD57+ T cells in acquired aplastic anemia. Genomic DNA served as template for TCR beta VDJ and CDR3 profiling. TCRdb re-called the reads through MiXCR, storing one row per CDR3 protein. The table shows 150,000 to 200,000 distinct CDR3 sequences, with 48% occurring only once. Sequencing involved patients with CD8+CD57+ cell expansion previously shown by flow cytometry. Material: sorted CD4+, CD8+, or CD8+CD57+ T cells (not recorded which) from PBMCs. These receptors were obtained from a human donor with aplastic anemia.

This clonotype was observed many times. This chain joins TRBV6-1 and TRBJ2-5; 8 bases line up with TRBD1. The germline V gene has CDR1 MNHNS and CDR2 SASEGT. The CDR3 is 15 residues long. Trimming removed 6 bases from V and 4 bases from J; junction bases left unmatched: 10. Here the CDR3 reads CASSRAGGMVETQYF. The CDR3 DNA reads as TGTGCCAGCAGCAGGGCAGGGGGCATGGTAGAGACCCAGTACTTC.

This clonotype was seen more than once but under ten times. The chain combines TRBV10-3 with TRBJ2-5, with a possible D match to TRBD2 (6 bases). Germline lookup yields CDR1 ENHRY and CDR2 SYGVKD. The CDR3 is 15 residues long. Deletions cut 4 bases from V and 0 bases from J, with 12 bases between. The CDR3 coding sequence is TGTGCCATCAGTGCGGGATCGGGGGACCAAGAGACCCAGTACTTC. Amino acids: CAISAGSGDQETQYF.

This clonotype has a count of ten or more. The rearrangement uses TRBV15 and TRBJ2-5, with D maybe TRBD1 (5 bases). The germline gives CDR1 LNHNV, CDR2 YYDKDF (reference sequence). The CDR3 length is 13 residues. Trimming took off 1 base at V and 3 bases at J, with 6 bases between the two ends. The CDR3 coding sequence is TGTGCCACCAGCAGAGGCAGGGAAGAGACCCAGTACTTC. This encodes CATSRGREETQYF. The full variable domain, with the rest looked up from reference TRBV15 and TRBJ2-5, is DAMVIQNPRYQVTQFGKPVTLSCSQTLNHNVMYWYQQKSSQAPKLLFHYYDKDFNNEADTPDNFQSRRPNTSFCFLDIRSPGLGDTAMYLCATSRGREETQYFGPGTRLLVL.

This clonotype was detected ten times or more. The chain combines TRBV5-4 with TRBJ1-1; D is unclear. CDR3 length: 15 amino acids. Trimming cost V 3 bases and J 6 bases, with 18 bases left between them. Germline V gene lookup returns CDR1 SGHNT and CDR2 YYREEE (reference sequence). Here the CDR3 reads CASSSSFDIGSEAFF. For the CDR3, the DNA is TGTGCCAGCAGCTCCTCTTTTGACATTGGGTCTGAAGCTTTCTTT.

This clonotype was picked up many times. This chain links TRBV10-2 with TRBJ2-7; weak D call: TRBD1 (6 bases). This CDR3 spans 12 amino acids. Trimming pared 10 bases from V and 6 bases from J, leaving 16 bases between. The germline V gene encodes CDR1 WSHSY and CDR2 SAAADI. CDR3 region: CATAVVGAEQYF. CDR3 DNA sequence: TGCGCCACTGCAGTGGTGGGGGCCGAGCAGTACTTC.

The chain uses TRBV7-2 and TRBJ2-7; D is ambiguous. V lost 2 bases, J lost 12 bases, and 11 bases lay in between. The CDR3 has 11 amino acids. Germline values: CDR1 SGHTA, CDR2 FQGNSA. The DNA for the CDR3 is TGTGCCAGCAGCTTACTTTTCGGCTTGTACTTC. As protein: CASSLLFGLYF.

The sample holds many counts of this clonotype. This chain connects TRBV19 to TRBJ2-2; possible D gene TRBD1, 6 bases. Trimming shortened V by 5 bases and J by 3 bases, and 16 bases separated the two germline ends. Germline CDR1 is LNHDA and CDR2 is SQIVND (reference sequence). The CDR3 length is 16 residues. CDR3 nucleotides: TGTGCCAGTAGTTCGCAGGGGCCGTATCACACCGGGGAGCTGTTTTTT. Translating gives CASSSQGPYHTGELFF. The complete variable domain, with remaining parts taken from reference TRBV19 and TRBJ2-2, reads DGGITQSPKYLFRKEGQNVTLSCEQNLNHDAMYWYRQDPGQGLRLIYYSQIVNDFQKGDIAEGYSVSREKKESFPLTVTSAQKNPTAFYLCASSSQGPYHTGELFFGEGSRLTVL.

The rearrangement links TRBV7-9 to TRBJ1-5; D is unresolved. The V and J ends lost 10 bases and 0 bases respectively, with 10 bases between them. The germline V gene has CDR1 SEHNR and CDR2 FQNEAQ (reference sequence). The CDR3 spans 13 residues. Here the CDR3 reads CATGGYSNQPQHF. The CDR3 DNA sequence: TGTGCCACCGGAGGATATAGCAATCAGCCCCAGCATTTT.

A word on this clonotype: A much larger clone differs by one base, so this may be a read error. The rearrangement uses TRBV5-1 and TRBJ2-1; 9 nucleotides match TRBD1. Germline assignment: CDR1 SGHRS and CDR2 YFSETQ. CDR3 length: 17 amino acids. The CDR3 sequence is CASSLETGGRAYNGQFF. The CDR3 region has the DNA TGCGCCAGCAGCTTGGAGACAGGGGGTCGGGCCTACAATGGGCAGTTCTTC.

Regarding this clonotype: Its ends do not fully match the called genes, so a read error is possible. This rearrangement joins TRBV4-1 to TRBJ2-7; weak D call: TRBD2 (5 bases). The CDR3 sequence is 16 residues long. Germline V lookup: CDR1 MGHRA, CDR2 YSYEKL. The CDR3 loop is CASSQEGTAASYEQYF. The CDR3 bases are TGCGCCAGCAGCCAAGAAGGTACAGCGGCCTCCTACGAGCAGTACTTT.

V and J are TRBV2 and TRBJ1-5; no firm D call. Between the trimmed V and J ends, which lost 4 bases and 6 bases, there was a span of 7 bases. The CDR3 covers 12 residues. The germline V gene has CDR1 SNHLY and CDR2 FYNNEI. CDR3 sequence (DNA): TGTGCCAGCAGTGTTGATGTTCAGCCCCAGCATTTT. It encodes CASSVDVQPQHF.

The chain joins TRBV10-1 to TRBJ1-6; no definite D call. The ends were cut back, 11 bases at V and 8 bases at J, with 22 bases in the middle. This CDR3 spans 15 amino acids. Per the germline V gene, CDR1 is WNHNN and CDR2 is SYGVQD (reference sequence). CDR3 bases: TGCGCCGGACTTCGGGGTTCAGTGTGTTATTCACCCCTCCACTTT. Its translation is CAGLRGSVCYSPLHF.

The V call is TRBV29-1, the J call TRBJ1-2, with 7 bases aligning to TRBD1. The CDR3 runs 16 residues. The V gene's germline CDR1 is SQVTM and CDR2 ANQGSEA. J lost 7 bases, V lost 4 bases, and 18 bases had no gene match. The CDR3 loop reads CSVGASWDRGFGGYTF. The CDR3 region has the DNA TGCAGCGTTGGGGCTTCGTGGGACAGAGGATTTGGTGGCTACACCTTC.

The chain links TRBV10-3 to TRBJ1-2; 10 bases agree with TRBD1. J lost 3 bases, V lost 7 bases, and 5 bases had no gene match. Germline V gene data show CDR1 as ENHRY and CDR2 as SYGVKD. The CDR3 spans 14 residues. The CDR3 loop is CAIKLTGGDYGYTF. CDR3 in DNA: TGTGCCATCAAGTTGACAGGGGGCGACTATGGCTACACCTTC.

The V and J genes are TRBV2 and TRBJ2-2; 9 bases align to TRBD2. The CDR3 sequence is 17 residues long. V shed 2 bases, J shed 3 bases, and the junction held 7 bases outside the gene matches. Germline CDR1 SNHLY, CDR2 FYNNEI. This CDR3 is CASSERGRATHTGELFF. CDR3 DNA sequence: TGTGCCAGCAGTGAACGCGGGAGGGCCACGCACACCGGGGAGCTGTTTTTT.

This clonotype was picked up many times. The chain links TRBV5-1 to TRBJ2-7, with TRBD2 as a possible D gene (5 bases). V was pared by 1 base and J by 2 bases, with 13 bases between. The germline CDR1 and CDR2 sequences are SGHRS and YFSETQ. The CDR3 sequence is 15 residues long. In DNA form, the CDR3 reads TGCGCCAGCAGCTTGCGGCAGCGGTCCCCCTACGAGCAGTACTTC. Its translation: CASSLRQRSPYEQYF.

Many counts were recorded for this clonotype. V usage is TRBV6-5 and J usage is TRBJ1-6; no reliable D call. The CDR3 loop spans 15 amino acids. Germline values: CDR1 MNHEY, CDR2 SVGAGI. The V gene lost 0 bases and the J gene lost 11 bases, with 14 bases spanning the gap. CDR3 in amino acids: CASSYSQESGTPLHF. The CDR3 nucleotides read TGTGCCAGCAGTTACTCGCAGGAGTCTGGGACACCCCTCCACTTT.

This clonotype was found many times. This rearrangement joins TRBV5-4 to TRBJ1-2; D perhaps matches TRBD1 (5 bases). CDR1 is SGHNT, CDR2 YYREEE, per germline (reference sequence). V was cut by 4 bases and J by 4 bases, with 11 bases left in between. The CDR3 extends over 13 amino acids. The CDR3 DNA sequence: TGTGCCAGCAGCCGCCGGGGCGCCTATGGCTACACCTTC. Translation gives CASSRRGAYGYTF.

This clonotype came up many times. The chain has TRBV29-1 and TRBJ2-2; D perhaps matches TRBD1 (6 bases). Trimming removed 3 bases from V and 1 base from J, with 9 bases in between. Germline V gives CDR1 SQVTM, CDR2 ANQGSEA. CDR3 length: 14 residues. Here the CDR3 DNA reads TGCAGCGTTGACCAGGGGCTGAACACCGGGGAGCTGTTTTTT. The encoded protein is CSVDQGLNTGELFF.